Described below is a single T cell receptor (beta chain) sequence and its context. Its antigen is currently unknown. This entry comes from a study of cytotoxic CD8 clonotypes in ibrutinib-treated CLL. Per the germline V gene, CDR1 is GTSNPN and CDR2 is SVGIG (reference sequence). The V end lost 3 bases, the J end lost 3 bases, and 9 bases lay between the germline ends. The CDR3 runs 14 residues. Broader study findings: Sustained-remission and progressing patients diverged in sampling times.

Assay used: immunoSEQ multiplex PCR; TCRdb lists only in-frame clones, some missing. The table has about 140,000 clones, 70% to 90% seen once. The sequence was obtained from a human donor with chronic lymphocytic leukemia. Sequencing used PBMCs, obtained after 36 months of ibrutinib treatment. The chain has TRBV30 and TRBJ1-6; weak D call: TRBD1 (6 bases). CDR3 nucleotides: TGTGCCTGGAGGAGGGGGAGCTATAATTCACCCCTCCACTTT. This translates into CAWRRGSYNSPLHF.